This passage covers 17 T cell receptor beta chains from one sample sequenced in a study of OX40 agonist ivuxolimab in advanced cancers. Receptor libraries were prepared by the immunoSEQ multiplex PCR assay. As stored in TCRdb, this immuneACCESS dataset retains in-frame rearrangements with V and J assigned. A fraction of the clones does not appear; measured against another copy, unresolved V genes explain less than half of the discrepancy, and the remainder lacks a known reason. The sample table records roughly 120,000 clones; less than 95% of these occur just once. In total, the top ten clones hold under 0.9% of the sample. The sequencing here drew on CD4+ or CD8+ T cells sorted from blood, taken in a trial of the OX40 agonist ivuxolimab. These receptor sequences come from an adult with an advanced solid tumor such as melanoma, head and neck, liver or kidney cancer.

The chain has TRBV4-3 and TRBJ2-7, with D possibly matching TRBD2 (6 bases). Trimming removed 1 base at V and 7 bases at J, with 20 bases between. The CDR3 consists of 16 residues. Germline loops: CDR1 LGHNA, CDR2 YSLEER. The CDR3: CASSQALPDGGWEQYF. The CDR3 nucleotides read TGCGCCAGCAGCCAAGCGCTACCGGACGGGGGTTGGGAGCAGTACTTC.

The V and J genes are TRBV5-1 and TRBJ1-2, with D possibly matching TRBD1 (5 bases). This CDR3 is built from 13 residues. In germline, CDR1 is SGHRS, CDR2 YFSETQ. V was pared by 4 bases and J by 7 bases, with 14 bases between. The CDR3 nucleotides are TGCGCCAGCAGCATAGACCACCAGGGTGGCTACACCTTC. Protein product: CASSIDHQGGYTF.

V is TRBV9 and J is TRBJ2-5; D is unclear. The CDR3 length is 15 residues. Trimming stripped 2 bases from V and 2 bases from J, with 13 bases between. The germline V gene encodes CDR1 SGDLS and CDR2 YYNGEE. CDR3 bases: TGTGCCAGCAGCGTTGGTGGGATCGGGCAAGAGACCCAGTACTTC. Translating gives CASSVGGIGQETQYF.

This clone was picked up a small number of times. The rearrangement joins TRBV18 to TRBJ1-3, with a tentative D call TRBD1 (6 bases). V was clipped by 9 bases and J by 0 bases, with 9 bases between them. Germline-derived CDR1 and CDR2 are KGHSH and LQKENI. This CDR3 comprises 13 residues. The CDR3 DNA is TGTGCCAGTTCGGACAGCTCTGGAAACACCATATATTTT. This sequence encodes CASSDSSGNTIYF.

V gene TRBV5-6 combines with J gene TRBJ2-1; 10 bases agree with TRBD2. Looked up from germline, CDR1 is SGHDT and CDR2 is YYEEEE. CDR3 length: 14 residues. The J segment lost 14 bases and the V segment lost 0 bases, leaving 8 bases of the junction unmatched. CDR3 sequence: CASSLAQREGPEFF. The DNA of the CDR3 is TGTGCCAGCAGCTTGGCCCAGCGGGAGGGCCCCGAGTTCTTC.

The V gene is TRBV10-3, the J gene TRBJ2-1; 7 bases align to TRBD1. Germline CDR1 ENHRY, CDR2 SYGVKD. The CDR3 loop spans 15 amino acids. V shed 5 bases, J shed 8 bases, and the junction held 12 bases outside the gene matches. The CDR3 loop is CAISSSRDSFDEQFF. The CDR3 region has the DNA TGTGCCATCAGTTCGTCCCGGGACAGTTTCGATGAGCAGTTCTTC.

J is TRBJ1-1 and V is TRBV21-1. TRBV21-1 is recorded as a pseudogene. The CDR3 is 14 residues long. The CDR3 sequence is CAIFKGSANTEAFF. CDR3 DNA sequence: TGTGCCATCTTCAAAGGGTCGGCTAACACTGAAGCTTTCTTT.

The chain uses TRBV28 and TRBJ1-5, with 9 bases matching TRBD1. The CDR3 runs to 15 residues. CDR1 and CDR2 (germline): MDHEN, SYDVKM. V lost 5 bases, J lost 4 bases, and 6 bases stayed unmatched. The CDR3 reads CASSTRDRANQPQHF. CDR3 nucleotides: TGTGCCAGCAGTACTAGGGACAGGGCTAATCAGCCCCAGCATTTT.

J is TRBJ1-4 and V is TRBV29-1; D is undetermined. This CDR3 has 13 residues. Germline CDR1 reads SQVTM; CDR2 reads ANQGSEA. Trimming removed 6 bases from V and 1 base from J, with 9 bases in between. The CDR3 here is CSVREGTNEKLFF. The CDR3 DNA reads TGCAGCGTGAGGGAGGGAACTAATGAAAAACTGTTTTTT.

The genes are TRBV5-1 and TRBJ2-5, with D perhaps TRBD1 or TRBD2 (5 bases each). The germline gives CDR1 SGHRS, CDR2 YFSETQ. Deletions cut 4 bases from V and 4 bases from J, with 17 bases between. This CDR3 region has 15 residues. The CDR3 nucleotides read TGCGCCAGCAGCCCACCTACGCCGGGACGAGAGACCCAGTACTTC. Its protein is CASSPPTPGRETQYF. The variable domain in full, with the rest retrieved from reference TRBV5-1 and TRBJ2-5, is KAGVTQTPRYLIKTRGQQVTLSCSPISGHRSVSWYQQTPGQGLQFLFEYFSETQRNKGNFPGRFSGRQFSNSRSEMNVSTLELGDSALYLCASSPPTPGRETQYFGPGTRLLVL.

V gene TRBV7-3 combines with J gene TRBJ2-2; D is perhaps TRBD1 or TRBD2 (6 bases each). CDR3 length: 14 amino acids. From germline, CDR1 is SGHTA and CDR2 FQGTGA. V was shortened by 4 bases and J by 5 bases, with 11 bases between the two germline ends. The DNA of the CDR3 is TGTGCCAGCAGCTCGGGGGCGCGGACCGGGGAGCTGTTTTTT. Its protein product is CASSSGARTGELFF. Full variable domain (outside the CDR3, taken from reference TRBV7-3 and TRBJ2-2): GAGVSQTPSNKVTEKGKYVELRCDPISGHTALYWYRQSLGQGPEFLIYFQGTGAADDSGLPNDRFFAVRPEGSVSTLKIQRTERGDSAVYLCASSSGARTGELFFGEGSRLTVL.

The rearrangement uses TRBV10-1 and TRBJ2-5, with 11 bases identical to TRBD2. The CDR3 has 16 amino acids. V lost 6 bases and J lost 1; bases outside the gene matches: 7. Germline-derived CDR1 and CDR2 are WNHNN and SYGVQD (reference sequence). CDR3 region: CASSKGLADLQETQYF. DNA of the CDR3: TGCGCCAGCAGCAAGGGACTAGCGGACCTCCAAGAGACCCAGTACTTC.

The DNA for the CDR3 is TGTGCCAGCAGCACTCCCGGGACAGCCACCCGACTAGCGTACTACAATGAGCAGTTCTTC. Its translation: CASSTPGTATRLAYYNEQFF. The genes are TRBV7-6 and TRBJ2-1; the D gene is possibly TRBD2 (8 bases). V lost 5 bases, J lost 3 bases, and 29 bases lay in between. CDR3 length: 20 amino acids. From germline, CDR1 is SGHVS and CDR2 FNYEAQ.

This clone was observed a few times. The V and J genes are TRBV12-2 and TRBJ2-5. TRBV12-2 represents a pseudogene. The CDR3 has 11 amino acids. For the CDR3, the DNA is TGTGCAAGTCGCGAAGACGATTACGTGTACTTC. It specifies CASREDDYVYF.

The J gene is TRBJ2-7, the V gene TRBV5-1; D could derive from TRBD1 or TRBD2 (5 bases each). Germline values: CDR1 SGHRS, CDR2 YFSETQ. The CDR3 length is 15 residues. Trimming took off 0 bases at V and 2 bases at J, with 12 bases between the two ends. The CDR3 loop is CASSLGSGTTYEQYF. The CDR3 DNA reads TGCGCCAGCAGCTTGGGTTCAGGGACCACCTACGAGCAGTACTTC.

This clone has just one count. The V call is TRBV14, the J call TRBJ2-1, with 13 bases lining up with TRBD2. Germline-derived CDR1 and CDR2 are SGHDN and FVKESK. V lost 3 bases and J lost 2; bases outside the gene matches: 1. There are 16 residues in the CDR3. The CDR3 protein is CASSQGTSGTYNEQFF. In DNA form, the CDR3 reads TGTGCCAGCAGCCAGGGGACTAGCGGGACCTACAATGAGCAGTTCTTC. The full variable domain, rest sourced from reference TRBV14 and TRBJ2-1, is EAGVTQFPSHSVIEKGQTVTLRCDPISGHDNLYWYRRVMGKEIKFLLHFVKESKQDESGMPNNRFLAERTGGTYSTLKVQPAELEDSGVYFCASSQGTSGTYNEQFFGPGTRLTVL.

The chain couples TRBV5-1 to TRBJ2-5; tentative D call: TRBD2 (5 bases). The CDR3 length is 16 residues. Per germline, CDR1 SGHRS and CDR2 YFSETQ. The ends were cut back, 0 bases at V and 0 bases at J, with 12 bases in the middle. CDR3 amino acids: CASSLGFSEYQETQYF. The CDR3 DNA reads as TGCGCCAGCAGCTTGGGTTTTAGCGAGTACCAAGAGACCCAGTACTTC.